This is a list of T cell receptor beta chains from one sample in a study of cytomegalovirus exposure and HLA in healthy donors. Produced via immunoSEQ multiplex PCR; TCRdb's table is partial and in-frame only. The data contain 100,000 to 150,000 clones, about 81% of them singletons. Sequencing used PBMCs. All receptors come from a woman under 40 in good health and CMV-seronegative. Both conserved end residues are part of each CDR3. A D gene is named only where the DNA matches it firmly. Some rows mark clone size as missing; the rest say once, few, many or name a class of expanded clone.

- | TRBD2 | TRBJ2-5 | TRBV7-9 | TGTTCCAGCAGCGGTTTAGGTCCCCTAGCGGGAGGGGGAGAGACCCAGTACTTC | CSSSGLGPLAGGGETQYF
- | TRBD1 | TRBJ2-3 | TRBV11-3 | TGTGCCAGCAGCTTGGGACAGACCACAGATACGCAGTATTTT | CASSLGQTTDTQYF
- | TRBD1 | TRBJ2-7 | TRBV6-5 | TGTGCCAGCAGTTACCCGACAGGGGGCTCCTACGAGCAGTATTTC | CASSYPTGGSYEQYF
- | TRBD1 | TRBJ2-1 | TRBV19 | TGTGCCAGTAACAAACAGGGGACCAATGAGCAGTTCTTC | CASNKQGTNEQFF
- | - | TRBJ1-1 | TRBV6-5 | TGTGCCAGCAGCGCCCCCGGACAGAACACTGAAGCTTTCTTT | CASSAPGQNTEAFF
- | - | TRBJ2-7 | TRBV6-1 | TGTGCCAGTGCCCGGGACAAGGGCTACGAGCAGTACTTC | CASARDKGYEQYF
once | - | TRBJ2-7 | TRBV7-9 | TGTGCCAGCAGCCCACGACAGGAATCCATCGACGAGCAGTACTTC | CASSPRQESIDEQYF
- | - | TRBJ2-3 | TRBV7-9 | TGTGCCAGCAGCTTACTAGCTGGCACAGATACGCAGTATTTT | CASSLLAGTDTQYF
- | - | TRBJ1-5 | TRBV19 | TGTGCCAGTAGCAAAACAAGCAATCAGCCCCAGCATTTT | CASSKTSNQPQHF
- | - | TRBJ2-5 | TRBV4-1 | TGCGCCAGCAGCCAAGCCGAGAAACAAGAGACCCAGTACTTC | CASSQAEKQETQYF
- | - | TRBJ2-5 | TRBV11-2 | TGTGCCAGCCGGCTCCAAGCGTTCCAAGAGACCCAGTACTTC | CASRLQAFQETQYF
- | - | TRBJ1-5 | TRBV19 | TGTGCCAGTAGTATAGCCAGTTATAGCAATCAGCCCCAGCATTTT | CASSIASYSNQPQHF
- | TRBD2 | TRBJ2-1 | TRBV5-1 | TGCGCCAGCAGCTTGACCGGGGGGGACAATGAGCAGTTCTTC | CASSLTGGDNEQFF
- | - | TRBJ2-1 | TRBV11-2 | TGTGCCAGCAGAACCGCCGGGAAAAGCTCCTACAATGAGCAGTTCTTC | CASRTAGKSSYNEQFF
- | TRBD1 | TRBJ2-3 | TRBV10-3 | TGTGCCATCAGTGGGACAGGGGGCGAGGTAGATACGCAGTATTTT | CAISGTGGEVDTQYF
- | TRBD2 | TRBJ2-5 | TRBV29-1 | TGCAGCGCCACCGGGACTAGTTTCAAAGACCGGGGCACCCAGTACTTC | CSATGTSFKDRGTQYF
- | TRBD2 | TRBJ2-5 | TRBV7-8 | TGTGCCAGCAGCTTTAGCGGGGGAGTTCAAGAGACCCAGTACTTC | CASSFSGGVQETQYF